This T cell receptor (beta chain) was sequenced during a study of OX40 agonist ivuxolimab in advanced cancers. Whole-study results and caveats: Normalized expansion of T-cell clones was also low for some nonresponders.

Worth noting for this clone: As yet, its antigen is unknown.

Germline values: CDR1 MNHNY, CDR2 SVGAGI (reference sequence). CDR3 size: 15 residues. The junction had 1 base not matched to a gene; V was cut back by 0 bases and J by 3 bases. The repertoire was sequenced with immunoSEQ multiplex PCR; TCRdb's copy has only in-frame clones and lacks some. This table holds roughly 150,000 clones, approximately 94% found once. This TCR was recovered from an adult with an advanced solid tumor such as melanoma, head and neck, liver or kidney cancer. The genes are TRBV6-6 and TRBJ1-5, with TRBD1 identical over 8 bases. Here the sequenced sample was CD4+ or CD8+ T cells sorted from blood, taken in a trial of the OX40 agonist ivuxolimab. The CDR3 DNA is TGTGCCAGCAGTTACTCGGGACAGGACAATCAGCCCCAGCATTTT. It codes for CASSYSGQDNQPQHF.